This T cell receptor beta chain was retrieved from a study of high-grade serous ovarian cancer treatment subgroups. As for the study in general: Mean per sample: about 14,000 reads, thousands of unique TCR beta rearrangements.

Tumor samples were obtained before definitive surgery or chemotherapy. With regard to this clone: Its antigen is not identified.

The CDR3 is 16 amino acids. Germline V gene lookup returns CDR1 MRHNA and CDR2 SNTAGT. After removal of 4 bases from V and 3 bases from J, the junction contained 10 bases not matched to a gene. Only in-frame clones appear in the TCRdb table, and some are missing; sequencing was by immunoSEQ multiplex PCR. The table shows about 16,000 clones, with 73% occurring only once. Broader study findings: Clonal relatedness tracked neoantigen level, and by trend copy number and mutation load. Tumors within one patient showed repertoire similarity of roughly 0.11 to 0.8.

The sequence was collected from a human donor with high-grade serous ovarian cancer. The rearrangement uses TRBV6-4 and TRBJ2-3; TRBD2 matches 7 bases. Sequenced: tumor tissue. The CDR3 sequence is CASSGISGDGTDTQYF. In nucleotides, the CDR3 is TGTGCCAGCAGTGGGATCAGCGGGGATGGAACAGATACGCAGTATTTT.